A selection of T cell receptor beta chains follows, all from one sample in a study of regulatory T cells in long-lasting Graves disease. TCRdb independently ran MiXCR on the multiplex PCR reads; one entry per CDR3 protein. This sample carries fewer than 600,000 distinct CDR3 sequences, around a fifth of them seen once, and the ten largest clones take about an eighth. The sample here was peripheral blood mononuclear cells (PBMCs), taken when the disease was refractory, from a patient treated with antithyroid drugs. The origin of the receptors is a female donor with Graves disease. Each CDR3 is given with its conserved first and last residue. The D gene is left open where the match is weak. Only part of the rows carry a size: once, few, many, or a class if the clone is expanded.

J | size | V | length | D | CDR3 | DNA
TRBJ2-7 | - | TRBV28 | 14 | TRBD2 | CTSSFSGGSYEQYF | TGTACCAGCAGTTTTAGCGGGGGCTCCTACGAGCAGTACTTC
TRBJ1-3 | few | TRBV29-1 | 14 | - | CSALGQSSGNTIYF | TGCAGCGCCCTAGGGCAGTCCTCTGGAAACACCATATATTTT
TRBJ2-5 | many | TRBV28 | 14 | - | CASSLVGGLETQYF | TGTGCCAGCAGTTTAGTTGGGGGGTTGGAGACCCAGTACTTC
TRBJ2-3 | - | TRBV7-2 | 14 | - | CASSLAMSPDTQYF | TGTGCCAGCAGCCTAGCTATGTCCCCAGATACGCAGTATTTT
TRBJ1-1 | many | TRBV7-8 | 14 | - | CASSLGTMNTEAFF | TGTGCCAGCAGCTTAGGGACAATGAACACTGAAGCTTTCTTT
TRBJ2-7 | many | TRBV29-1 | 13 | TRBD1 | CSVSPGQPYEQYF | TGCAGCGTTAGTCCGGGACAGCCCTACGAGCAGTACTTC
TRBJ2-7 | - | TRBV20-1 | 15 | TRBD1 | CSARDGTGGKYEQYF | TGCAGTGCTAGAGATGGGACAGGGGGTAAATACGAGCAGTACTTC
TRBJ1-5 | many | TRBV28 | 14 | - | CASRTDRTYQPQHF | TGTGCCAGCAGGACCGACAGAACCTATCAGCCCCAGCATTTT
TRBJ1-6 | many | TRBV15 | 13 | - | CATSRDEDSPLHF | TGTGCCACCAGCAGAGATGAGGATTCACCCCTCCACTTT
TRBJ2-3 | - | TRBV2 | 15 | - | CASSEVLSGTHTQYF | TGTGCCAGCAGTGAAGTTCTTTCCGGGACCCATACGCAGTATTTT
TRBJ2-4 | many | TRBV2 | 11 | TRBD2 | CASGEGPQQYF | TGTGCCAGCGGGGAGGGCCCCCAACAGTACTTC
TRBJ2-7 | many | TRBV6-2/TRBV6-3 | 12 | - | CASRPGLFRQYF | TGTGCCAGCAGACCGGGCCTTTTTCGGCAGTACTTC
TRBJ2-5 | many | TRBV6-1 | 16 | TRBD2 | CASSELSGRQGETQYF | TGTGCCAGCAGTGAACTCAGCGGGAGGCAGGGAGAGACCCAGTACTTC
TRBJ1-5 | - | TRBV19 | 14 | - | CASSIGTPNQPQHF | TGTGCCAGTAGTATTGGGACACCCAATCAGCCCCAGCATTTT
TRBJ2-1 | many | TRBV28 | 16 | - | CASSFSWASSYNEQFF | TGTGCCAGCAGTTTTAGCTGGGCGAGCTCCTACAATGAGCAGTTCTTC